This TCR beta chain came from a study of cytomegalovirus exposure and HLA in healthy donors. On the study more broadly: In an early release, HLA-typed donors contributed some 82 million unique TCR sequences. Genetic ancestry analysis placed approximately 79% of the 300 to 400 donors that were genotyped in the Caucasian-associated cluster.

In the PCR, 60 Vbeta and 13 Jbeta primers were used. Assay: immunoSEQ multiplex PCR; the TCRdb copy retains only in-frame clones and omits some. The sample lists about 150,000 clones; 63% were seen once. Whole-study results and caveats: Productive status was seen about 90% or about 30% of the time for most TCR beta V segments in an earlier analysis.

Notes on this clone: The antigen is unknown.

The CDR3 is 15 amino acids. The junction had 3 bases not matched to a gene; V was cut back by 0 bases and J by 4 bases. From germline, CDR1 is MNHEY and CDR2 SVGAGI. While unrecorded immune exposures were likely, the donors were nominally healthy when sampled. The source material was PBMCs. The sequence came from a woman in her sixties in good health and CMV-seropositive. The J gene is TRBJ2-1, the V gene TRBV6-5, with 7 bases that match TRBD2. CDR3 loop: CASSYSRREYNEQFF. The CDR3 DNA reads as TGTGCCAGCAGTTACTCGCGGCGGGAGTACAATGAGCAGTTCTTC.